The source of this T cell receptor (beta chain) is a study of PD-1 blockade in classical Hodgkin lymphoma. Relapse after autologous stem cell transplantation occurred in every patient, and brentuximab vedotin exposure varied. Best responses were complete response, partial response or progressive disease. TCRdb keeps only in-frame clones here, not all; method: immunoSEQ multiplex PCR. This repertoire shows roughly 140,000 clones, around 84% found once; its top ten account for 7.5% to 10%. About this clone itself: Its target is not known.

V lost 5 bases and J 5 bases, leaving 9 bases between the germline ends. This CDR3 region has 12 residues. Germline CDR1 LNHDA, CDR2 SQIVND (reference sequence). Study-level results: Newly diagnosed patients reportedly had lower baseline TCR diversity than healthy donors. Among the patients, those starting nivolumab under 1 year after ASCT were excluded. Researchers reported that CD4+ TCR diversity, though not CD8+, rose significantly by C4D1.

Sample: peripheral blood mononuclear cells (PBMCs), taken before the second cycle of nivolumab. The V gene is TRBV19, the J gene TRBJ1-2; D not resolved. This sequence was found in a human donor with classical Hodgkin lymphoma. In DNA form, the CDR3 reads TGTGCCAGTAGTTTCAGAGAGTATGGCTACACCTTC. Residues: CASSFREYGYTF.